What follows are 13 T cell receptor beta chains derived from one specimen sequenced in a study of blood T cell repertoires in COVID-19. TCRdb's copy holds only in-frame clones and misses some; the assay was immunoSEQ multiplex PCR. This sample has a few hundred thousand clones, with nearly 90% found just once. The sample consisted of PBMCs or T cells enriched from blood (not recorded which). All receptors derive from a woman in her 30s who had recovered from COVID-19.

Comment on this clone: Other DNA sequences in this specimen translate into the identical CDR3. The chain couples TRBV3-1 (or the pseudogene TRBV3-2) to TRBJ1-3; D is perhaps TRBD1 (6 bases). Looked up from germline, CDR1 is LGHDT and CDR2 is YNNKEL (reference sequence). V shed 4 bases and J shed 4 bases, with 8 bases lying between them. This CDR3 comprises 13 residues. CDR3 in amino acids: CASSLGQGNTIYF. As DNA, the CDR3 is TGTGCCAGCAGCCTTGGACAGGGAAACACCATATATTTT.

This sequence joins TRBV20-1 and TRBJ1-1; D not resolved. Germline CDR1 DFQATT, CDR2 SNEGSKA (reference sequence). CDR3 length: 10 amino acids. Trimming removed 0 bases from V and 8 bases from J, with 4 bases in between. The CDR3 loop reads CSARDEEAFF. The CDR3 nucleotides are TGCAGTGCTAGAGATGAGGAAGCTTTCTTT.

This chain uses TRBV11-2 with TRBJ1-1; 9 nucleotides match TRBD1. The CDR3 loop spans 12 amino acids. J lost 6 bases, V lost 6 bases, and 2 bases had no gene match. Germline V gene data show CDR1 as SGHAT and CDR2 as FQNNGV. The CDR3: CASSWDRAEAFF. In nucleotides, the CDR3 is TGTGCCAGCAGTTGGGACAGGGCTGAAGCTTTCTTT.

The chain links TRBV27 to TRBJ1-6; D is undetermined. Germline CDR1 reads MNHEY; CDR2 reads SMNVEV (reference sequence). The CDR3 consists of 15 residues. V lost 3 bases and J lost 10, with 16 bases in between. The CDR3 DNA sequence: TGTGCCAGCAGTTTTGTTCCCCTCTCGGGGTCACCCCTCCACTTT. It yields the protein CASSFVPLSGSPLHF.

The CDR3 sequence is CASSRVDRANYGYTF. CDR3 bases: TGTGCCAGCAGCCGAGTGGACAGGGCCAACTATGGCTACACCTTC. V is TRBV3-1 (or the pseudogene TRBV3-2) and J is TRBJ1-2, with 8 nucleotides matching TRBD1. Per germline, CDR1 LGHDT and CDR2 YNNKEL (reference sequence). The junction had 6 bases not matched to a gene; V was cut back by 4 bases and J by 2 bases. The CDR3 is 15 amino acids.

Only one count was recorded for this clone. This rearrangement joins TRBV9 to TRBJ1-4, with D hard to call. Germline assignment: CDR1 SGDLS and CDR2 YYNGEE. V lost 3 bases, J lost 5 bases, and 14 bases lay in between. The CDR3 covers 15 residues. CDR3 in amino acids: CASSAHGEENEKLFF. The CDR3 coding sequence is TGTGCCAGCAGCGCCCACGGGGAGGAGAATGAAAAACTGTTTTTT. Looking up the rest from reference TRBV9 and TRBJ1-4 gives the full variable domain: DSGVTQTPKHLITATGQRVTLRCSPRSGDLSVYWYQQSLDQGLQFLIQYYNGEERAKGNILERFSAQQFPDLHSELNLSSLELGDSALYFCASSAHGEENEKLFFGSGTQLSVL.

The rearrangement uses TRBV7-9 and TRBJ1-2; TRBD1 aligns across 8 bases. CDR3 length equals 14 residues. The germline gives CDR1 SEHNR, CDR2 FQNEAQ (reference sequence). With 9 bases clipped from V and 0 bases from J, the junction kept 6 bases outside the gene matches. CDR3 residues: CASEGTGTNYGYTF. CDR3 in DNA: TGTGCCAGTGAAGGGACAGGAACTAACTATGGCTACACCTTC.

This clone came up many times. This chain connects TRBV2 to TRBJ2-7; D perhaps matches TRBD2 (6 bases). In germline, CDR1 is SNHLY, CDR2 FYNNEI. The CDR3 sequence is 16 residues long. V lost 2 bases to trimming and J lost 3 bases, with 17 bases between them. The CDR3 reads CASSELGVEGYYEQYF. CDR3 sequence (DNA): TGTGCCAGCAGTGAACTGGGGGTGGAGGGATACTACGAGCAGTACTTC.

The chain recombines TRBV20-1 with TRBJ2-7; 8 bases agree with TRBD1. Germline values: CDR1 DFQATT, CDR2 SNEGSKA (reference sequence). The CDR3 loop spans 11 amino acids. Trimming at V came to 4 bases and at J to 6 bases, leaving 2 bases not matched to a gene. Here the CDR3 reads CSATTGVEQYF. The CDR3 nucleotides are TGCAGTGCTACGACAGGGGTCGAGCAGTACTTC.

The CDR3 sequence: CASSLVGSQNTEAFF. In DNA form, the CDR3 reads TGCGCCAGCAGCTTGGTGGGGAGCCAGAACACTGAAGCTTTCTTT. The chain is built from TRBV5-1 and TRBJ1-1; no reliable D call. Germline V lookup: CDR1 SGHRS, CDR2 YFSETQ. CDR3 length: 15 amino acids. V was shortened by 0 bases and J by 1 base, with 10 bases between the two germline ends.

The chain couples TRBV11-2 to TRBJ2-3; 15 nucleotides match TRBD2. This CDR3 spans 18 amino acids. Germline CDR1 is SGHAT and CDR2 is FQNNGV. The junction had 10 bases not matched to a gene; V was cut back by 5 bases and J by 4 bases. CDR3 DNA sequence: TGTGCCAGCAGCCCTAGGACTAGCGGGGGGGCCCGTTCAGATACGCAGTATTTT. Amino acids: CASSPRTSGGARSDTQYF.

The chain couples TRBV7-8 to TRBJ2-7; no firm D call. V was cut by 6 bases and J by 0 bases, with 12 bases left in between. Looked up from germline, CDR1 is SGHVS and CDR2 is FQNEAQ. This CDR3 contains 14 residues. CDR3 sequence: CASRDPHYSYEQYF. In DNA form, the CDR3 reads TGTGCCAGCAGAGACCCTCACTACTCCTACGAGCAGTACTTC.

The rearrangement links TRBV11-2 to TRBJ2-2, with TRBD2 matching 9 bases. The germline gives CDR1 SGHAT, CDR2 FQNNGV. This CDR3 region has 17 residues. Trimming cost V 4 bases and J 6 bases; bases outside gene matches: 12. As DNA, the CDR3 is TGTGCCAGCAGCTCGATTTTCCCGGGACTAGCCCCCGGGGAGCTGTTTTTT. It encodes CASSSIFPGLAPGELFF. The full variable domain, its missing parts supplied by reference TRBV11-2 and TRBJ2-2, is EAGVAQSPRYKIIEKRQSVAFWCNPISGHATLYWYQQILGQGPKLLIQFQNNGVVDDSQLPKDRFSAERLKGVDSTLKIQPAKLEDSAVYLCASSSIFPGLAPGELFFGEGSRLTVL.